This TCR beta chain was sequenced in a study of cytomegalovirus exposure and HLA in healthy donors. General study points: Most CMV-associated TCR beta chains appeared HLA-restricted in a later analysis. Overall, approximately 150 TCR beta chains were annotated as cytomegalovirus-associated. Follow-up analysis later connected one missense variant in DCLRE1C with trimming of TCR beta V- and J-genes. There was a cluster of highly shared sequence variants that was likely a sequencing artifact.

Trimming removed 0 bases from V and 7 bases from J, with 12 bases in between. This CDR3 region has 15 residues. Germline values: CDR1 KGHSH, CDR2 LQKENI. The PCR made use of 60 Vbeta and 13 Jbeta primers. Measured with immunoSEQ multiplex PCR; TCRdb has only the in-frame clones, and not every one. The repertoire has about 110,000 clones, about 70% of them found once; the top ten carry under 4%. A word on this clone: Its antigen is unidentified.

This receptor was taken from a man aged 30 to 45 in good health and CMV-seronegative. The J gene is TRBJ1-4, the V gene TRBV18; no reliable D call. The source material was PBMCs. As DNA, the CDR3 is TGTGCCAGCTCACCACCGCCAGTGGGAGCTGAAAAACTGTTTTTT. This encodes CASSPPPVGAEKLFF.